These 9 T cell receptor beta chains were sequenced from one sample in a study of cytomegalovirus exposure and HLA in healthy donors. PCR amplification relied on 60 Vbeta primers (plus 13 Jbeta primers). Only in-frame clones appear in the TCRdb table, and some are missing; sequencing was by immunoSEQ multiplex PCR. The sample carries 150,000 to 200,000 clones, 70% to 90% recorded once. Sequencing was done on a sample of PBMCs. The source of these receptors is a young woman in good health and CMV-seropositive.

This chain links TRBV6-1 with TRBJ2-3, with D uncertain. The CDR3 totals 13 residues. The germline V gene has CDR1 MNHNS and CDR2 SASEGT. With 8 bases removed from V and 0 bases from J, the gap between germline ends came to 9 bases. Here the CDR3 DNA reads TGTGCCAGCGGGCAGTCTAGCACAGATACGCAGTATTTT. It translates to CASGQSSTDTQYF.

The genes are TRBV28 and TRBJ2-2; D perhaps matches TRBD2 (5 bases). Trimming stripped 5 bases from V and 6 bases from J, with 22 bases between. The CDR3 covers 17 residues. Germline lookup yields CDR1 MDHEN and CDR2 SYDVKM. The CDR3 is CASSTEGVRLGAGELFF. CDR3 coding DNA: TGTGCCAGCAGTACCGAGGGTGTGCGCCTCGGCGCCGGGGAGCTGTTTTTT.

This clone was recorded only once. V gene TRBV30 combines with J gene TRBJ1-5, with 10 nucleotides matching TRBD1. The V gene's germline CDR1 is GTSNPN and CDR2 SVGIG (reference sequence). Trimming took 1 base from V and 1 from J; bases not matched to a gene: 10. The CDR3 has 18 residues. DNA of the CDR3: TGTGCCTGGAGTGCCTTTGAACAGGGACAGGGGAGCAATCAGCCCCAGCATTTT. This translates into CAWSAFEQGQGSNQPQHF.

The chain couples TRBV11-2 to TRBJ2-7; unclear D gene. The CDR3 consists of 14 residues. Trimming cost V 5 bases and J 2 bases, with 13 bases left between them. The V gene's germline CDR1 is SGHAT and CDR2 FQNNGV. The CDR3 sequence: CASSLPVPPYEQYF. The DNA for the CDR3 is TGTGCCAGCAGCCTACCCGTCCCCCCCTACGAGCAGTACTTC.

The rearrangement links TRBV7-9 to TRBJ1-2; D is perhaps TRBD1 (6 bases). Trimming stripped 5 bases from V and 12 bases from J, with 16 bases between. This CDR3 region has 12 residues. Germline V gives CDR1 SEHNR, CDR2 FQNEAQ (reference sequence). The CDR3 loop reads CASSHPQGIDTF. CDR3 sequence (DNA): TGTGCCAGCAGCCACCCTCAGGGGATTGACACCTTC.

The rearrangement links TRBV28 to TRBJ1-3; D is undetermined. The CDR3 totals 14 residues. Germline CDR1 MDHEN, CDR2 SYDVKM. Trimming stripped 10 bases from V and 5 bases from J, with 18 bases between. CDR3 protein: CATSTPALRNTIYF. The CDR3 DNA follows: TGTGCCACCTCTACTCCCGCGCTTCGAAACACCATATATTTT.

This clone has just one count. The V gene is TRBV7-9, the J gene TRBJ2-5; a weak D match, TRBD2 (5 bases). The CDR3 loop spans 13 amino acids. V shed 5 bases and J shed 2 bases, with 9 bases lying between them. The germline CDR1 and CDR2 sequences are SEHNR and FQNEAQ (reference sequence). DNA of the CDR3: TGTGCCAGCAGCCCGGAGGAGCAAGAGACCCAGTACTTC. It is translated as CASSPEEQETQYF.

The rearrangement links TRBV6-5 to TRBJ1-1; D may be TRBD1 (5 bases). CDR3 length equals 13 residues. With 4 bases removed from V and 6 bases from J, the gap between germline ends came to 12 bases. The germline gives CDR1 MNHEY, CDR2 SVGAGI. DNA of the CDR3: TGTGCCAGCAGTTCCCGCGGGGCTTCTGAAGCTTTCTTT. Translation: CASSSRGASEAFF.

The rearrangement links TRBV25-1 to TRBJ2-1; 7 positions agree with TRBD2. The V gene's germline CDR1 is MGHDK and CDR2 SYGVNS. The CDR3 consists of 16 residues. J was trimmed by 4 bases and V by 2 bases; bases with no gene match: 8. The CDR3 spells CASSESPSGSYNEQFF. CDR3 nucleotides: TGTGCCAGCAGTGAAAGCCCTAGCGGATCTTACAATGAGCAGTTCTTC.